These T cell receptor beta chains were read from a single sample in a study of blood T cell repertoires in COVID-19. Here immunoSEQ multiplex PCR was the method, and the copy in TCRdb shows in-frame clones only, minus some. The sample has 250,000 to 300,000 clones; under 90% are singletons. The sequenced material came from peripheral blood. The receptors stem from a man between 60 and 75 years old with acute or convalescent COVID-19. Each CDR3 is given without its conserved first and last residue.

J gene	V gene	CDR3 protein
TRBJ1-5	TRBV5-1	ASSLAGGRNQPQH
TRBJ2-7	TRBV6-6	ASSPGQGAREQY
TRBJ1-2	TRBV15	ATRFAGVIYGYT
TRBJ2-5	TRBV28	ASLRGGLSQETQY
TRBJ2-7	TRBV28	ASSSDNRYEQY
TRBJ2-5	TRBV5-8	ASSLVGGGETQY
TRBJ2-7	TRBV28	ASSQKGGGYEQY
TRBJ1-4	TRBV7-9	ASSLYYRTGTNEKLF
TRBJ1-1	TRBV7-6	ASSQGQGGNTEAF
TRBJ2-1	TRBV19	ASRYSISYNEQF
TRBJ1-1	TRBV5-1	ASKGDRQAF
TRBJ2-2	TRBV7-2	ASSLARGNTGELF
TRBJ1-4	TRBV29-1	SVEDWGEGSEKLF
TRBJ2-3	TRBV5-1	ASSLGQSTDTQY
TRBJ1-6	TRBV6-4	ASSDITYNSPLH
TRBJ2-7	TRBV3-1/TRBV3-2	ASSPGQGGEQY
TRBJ2-7	TRBV9	ASSVEGLAGGQY
TRBJ1-1	TRBV11-2	ASRMTGEHTEAF